Shown below are 17 T cell receptor beta chains from a single sample sequenced in a study of blood T cells in healthy people across ages (dated by TCRdb to the mid-2010s). Libraries came from 5' RACE. Instrument used: Illumina HiSeq 2500. The second PCR ran for roughly 7 to 11 cycles and used a J-beta primer mix along with a sample-barcoded 5' primer. The public reads were quality trimmed at Q25 with fastp and then assembled into clones with MiXCR by TCRdb, keeping productive beta chains. Under each unique CDR3 protein, matching rows form one entry showing the most common genes and DNA. Within this sample are 650,000 to 950,000 distinct CDR3 sequences, with 40% to 50% of them counted one time only. Roughly 19% of the sample comes from the top ten. The sample comprised blood. The receptor set was obtained from a man aged 55 to 69 in good health.

This clonotype was seen a single time. The chain combines TRBV11-2 with TRBJ2-1, with 7 positions matching TRBD1. Germline-derived CDR1 and CDR2 are SGHAT and FQNNGV. The CDR3 length is 13 residues. Trimming took 3 bases from V and 15 from J; bases not matched to a gene: 11. For the CDR3, the DNA is TGTGCCAGCAGCTTTGTCTTCAGGGGGTTGGTGTTCTTC. Translation: CASSFVFRGLVFF.

The chain uses TRBV18 and TRBJ2-1, with D perhaps being TRBD1 or TRBD2 (6 bases each). Germline CDR1 reads KGHSH; CDR2 reads LQKENI. V gave up 3 bases and J gave up 6 bases, with 12 bases separating them. The CDR3 is 14 residues long. Written as DNA, the CDR3 is TGTGCCAGCTCACCTAGACAGGAGGGCAATGAGCAGTTCTTC. Amino acid sequence: CASSPRQEGNEQFF.

The chain employs TRBV9 and TRBJ2-7; 7 bases match TRBD1. Trimming removed 3 bases from V and 9 bases from J; junction bases left unmatched: 12. In germline, CDR1 is SGDLS, CDR2 YYNGEE. The CDR3 runs to 14 residues. CDR3 residues: CASSADRVTAVQYF. CDR3 coding DNA: TGTGCCAGCAGCGCCGACAGGGTTACAGCCGTGCAGTACTTC.

The chain uses TRBV30 and TRBJ1-1; D may be TRBD1 (6 bases). Looked up from germline, CDR1 is GTSNPN and CDR2 is SVGIG (reference sequence). CDR3 length equals 14 residues. V was trimmed by 5 bases and J by 1 base, leaving 14 bases between them. CDR3 sequence (DNA): TGTGCCTGGTCGCTAAGCAGGGGGAACACTGAAGCTTTCTTT. Translated, it gives CAWSLSRGNTEAFF.

The V gene is TRBV2, the J gene TRBJ1-5; no reliable D call. Trimming took off 4 bases at V and 0 bases at J, with 10 bases between the two ends. The CDR3 is made up of 15 amino acids. CDR1 is SNHLY, CDR2 FYNNEI, per germline. The CDR3 loop reads CASSAQANSNQPQHF. As DNA, the CDR3 is TGTGCCAGCAGTGCCCAGGCTAATAGCAATCAGCCCCAGCATTTT.

The chain carries TRBV20-1 and TRBJ2-7; D is perhaps TRBD1 or TRBD2 (5 bases each). Germline V CDR1 and CDR2: DFQATT, SNEGSKA (reference sequence). The germline V and J ends were trimmed by 5 bases and 2 bases, with 16 bases remaining between them. The CDR3 is 14 residues long. The CDR3 loop is CSALPPGRTYEQYF. CDR3 nucleotide sequence: TGCAGTGCTCTACCTCCGGGACGGACCTACGAGCAGTACTTC.

This clonotype was found a few times. The chain recombines TRBV20-1 with TRBJ1-2, with TRBD1 as a possible D gene (5 bases). The germline V gene has CDR1 DFQATT and CDR2 SNEGSKA (reference sequence). V lost 4 bases to trimming and J lost 12 bases, with 27 bases between them. The CDR3 length is 15 residues. The CDR3 is CSATPPSSTDGKDTF. The CDR3, as DNA: TGCAGTGCTACCCCCCCGTCCTCGACAGACGGAAAGGACACCTTC.

The chain links TRBV12-5 to TRBJ2-3; perhaps TRBD2 as D (6 bases). The CDR3 extends over 14 amino acids. Germline CDR1 is LGHNT and CDR2 is FRNRAP. V shed 6 bases and J shed 9 bases, with 19 bases lying between them. The CDR3 here is CASGPTRFSDTQYF. CDR3 nucleotide sequence: TGTGCTAGTGGACCGACTAGATTTTCCGACACGCAGTATTTT.

This clonotype turned up a few times. The V and J genes are TRBV27 and TRBJ1-4; D is ambiguous. The CDR3 contains 12 residues. V was pared by 6 bases and J by 11 bases, with 13 bases between. Germline CDR1 and CDR2: MNHEY and SMNVEV (reference sequence). In DNA, the CDR3 is TGTGCCAGCAGCCCTCAACGTGGTAAACTGTTTTTT. Translating gives CASSPQRGKLFF.

This clonotype has more than one count but fewer than ten. This chain uses TRBV12-3 or TRBV12-4 with TRBJ2-2; a weak D match, TRBD1 (6 bases). The CDR3 is 15 amino acids. With 1 base removed from V and 4 bases from J, the gap between germline ends came to 10 bases. The CDR3 protein is CASSLGRGGTGELFF. CDR3 sequence (DNA): TGTGCCAGCAGTTTAGGCAGGGGTGGCACCGGGGAGCTGTTTTTT.

The rearrangement joins TRBV10-2 to TRBJ2-3; D is unclear. Trimming shortened V by 3 bases and J by 0 bases, and 4 bases separated the two germline ends. The length of the CDR3 is 13 residues. Germline V CDR1 and CDR2: WSHSY, SAAADI. This CDR3 reads CASSDPSTDTQYF. CDR3 bases: TGCGCCAGCAGTGATCCTAGCACAGATACGCAGTATTTT.

This clonotype appeared once. The chain couples TRBV20-1 to TRBJ2-5; possible D gene TRBD2, 6 bases. The CDR3 contains 15 residues. V was clipped by 1 base and J by 11 bases, with 23 bases between them. Germline values: CDR1 DFQATT, CDR2 SNEGSKA (reference sequence). This CDR3 is CSARGGGVTGNEQYF. CDR3 DNA sequence: TGCAGTGCTAGAGGTGGCGGGGTAACGGGTAATGAGCAGTACTTC.

For this clonotype: A clone one base away is much larger, so this may be a read error. The V gene is TRBV2, the J gene TRBJ1-2; D might be TRBD1 (6 bases). CDR1 and CDR2 from the germline V gene are SNHLY and FYNNEI. The length of the CDR3 is 14 residues. CDR3 bases: TGTGCCCGCAGTGCATTGACAGGAGTAACGGGCTACACCTTC. Translation: CARSALTGVTGYTF.

The rearrangement uses TRBV20-1 and TRBJ2-7; tentatively, D is TRBD1 (6 bases). This CDR3 region has 12 residues. Trimming stripped 7 bases from V and 5 bases from J, with 15 bases between. From germline, CDR1 is DFQATT and CDR2 SNEGSKA (reference sequence). The CDR3 nucleotides read TGCAGTGTACCGGGCAGGGGCCACGAGCAGTACTTC. Its translation is CSVPGRGHEQYF.

The rearrangement uses TRBV12-3 or TRBV12-4 and TRBJ2-1, with TRBD1 identical over 9 bases. The V and J ends lost 5 bases and 7 bases, in that order; junction bases with no gene match: 9. This CDR3 contains 15 residues. CDR3 bases: TGTGCCAGCAGTGGACCCCGGGACAGGGAGAATGAGCAGTTCTTC. Translation: CASSGPRDRENEQFF.

CDR3: CASRRDRPFEKLFF. CDR3 sequence (DNA): TGTGCCAGCAGACGGGACAGACCGTTTGAAAAACTGTTTTTT. The chain uses TRBV6-5 and TRBJ1-4; 7 positions match TRBD1. CDR3 length: 14 residues. CDR1 is MNHEY, CDR2 SVGAGI, per germline. The V and J ends lost 6 bases and 7 bases, in that order; junction bases with no gene match: 8.

This chain links TRBV6-1 with TRBJ1-2; 9 positions agree with TRBD1. V dropped 6 bases and J dropped 6; count of bases not matched to a gene: 8. There are 14 residues in the CDR3. Germline CDR1 MNHNS, CDR2 SASEGT. CDR3 sequence: CASRWTGEANGYTF. CDR3 in DNA: TGTGCCAGCAGGTGGACAGGGGAGGCAAATGGCTACACCTTC.